Each of the 2 T cell receptor beta chains below was sequenced from the same sample in a study of blood T cells in healthy people across ages. Sample-barcoded 5' priming and a J-beta primer mix drove a second PCR of roughly 6 to 12 cycles. TCRdb reprocessed the 5' RACE reads with MiXCR, giving one entry per CDR3 protein. The sample lists approximately 2,000,000 distinct CDR3 sequences, 35% to 50% occurring once. The sample consisted of blood. The receptors stem from a human donor in good health.

This clonotype turned up a few times. The chain joins TRBV29-1 to TRBJ1-1, with 8 bases fitting TRBD1. The trim removed 4 bases at V and 4 bases at J, leaving 8 bases unmatched. The germline CDR1 and CDR2 sequences are SQVTM and ANQGSEA. The CDR3 spans 14 residues. CDR3 in DNA: TGCAGCGTTGTCAGGGGGCCGGCCCGCACTGAAGCTTTCTTT. Amino acids: CSVVRGPARTEAFF. The entire variable domain, with the rest obtained from reference TRBV29-1 and TRBJ1-1, is as follows: SAVISQKPSRDICQRGTSLTIQCQVDSQVTMMFWYRQQPGQSLTLIATANQGSEATYESGFVIDKFPISRPNLTFSTLTVSNMSPEDSSIYLCSVVRGPARTEAFFGQGTRLTVV.

V is TRBV7-8 and J is TRBJ2-1, with 9 bases identical to TRBD2. J lost 7 bases, V lost 1 base, and 11 bases had no gene match. CDR1 SGHVS and CDR2 FQNEAQ come from the germline V gene. The CDR3 length is 17 residues. This CDR3 is CASSLEVWRGGQNEQFF. CDR3 DNA sequence: TGTGCCAGCAGCTTAGAGGTCTGGCGGGGGGGCCAGAATGAGCAGTTCTTC. Combining the CDR3 with reference TRBV7-8 and TRBJ2-1 gives the whole variable domain GAGVSQSPRYKVAKRGQDVALRCDPISGHVSLFWYQQALGQGPEFLTYFQNEAQLDKSGLPSDRFFAERPEGSVSTLKIQRTQQEDSAVYLCASSLEVWRGGQNEQFFGPGTRLTVL.